This record concerns one T cell receptor (beta chain) sequence. Its antigen remains unknown. This sample stems from a study of cytomegalovirus exposure and HLA in healthy donors. Study context: Most genotyped donors, over 70% of fewer than 400, had Caucasian-associated genetic ancestry. General study results and limits: Within a later analysis, the majority of CMV-associated TCR beta chains appeared HLA-restricted. Reported findings show TCR beta sequences accurately forecast HLA-A and HLA-B alleles in most subjects.

Amplification used 60 Vbeta primers and 13 Jbeta primers. Sequencing was performed with immunoSEQ multiplex PCR; in TCRdb, only in-frame clones are kept and a portion is missing. The table has approximately 150,000 clones, almost 85% seen once. The receptor was derived from a man aged 30 to 45 in good health and CMV-seronegative. Sample: PBMCs.

The CDR3 region has the DNA TGTGCCAGCAGTGCCACTAGCGGGGGGGCCGTCGGGGAGCTGTTTTTT. It translates to CASSATSGGAVGELFF. V usage is TRBV6-1 and J usage is TRBJ2-2, with 13 nucleotides matching TRBD2. CDR3 length: 16 amino acids. J lost 7 bases, V lost 4 bases, and 6 bases had no gene match. Germline CDR1 MNHNS, CDR2 SASEGT.